This TCR beta chain was found in a study of OX40 agonist ivuxolimab in advanced cancers. Overall study findings and caveats: Within 6 weeks, CD4+ and CD8+ blood T cells expanded clonally at 0.1 to 3.0 mg/kg.

Only in-frame clones appear in the TCRdb table, and some are missing; sequencing was by immunoSEQ multiplex PCR. The table has about 40,000 clones, approximately 90% seen once. Blood sampling was done at baseline, cycle 4 day 1, and cycle 7 day 1. From germline, CDR1 is MNHEY and CDR2 SVGAGI. The junction had 5 bases not matched to a gene; V was cut back by 2 bases and J by 5 bases. CDR3 length: 15 amino acids. To note about this clone: Antigen unknown.

This sample comprised CD4+ or CD8+ T cells sorted from blood, obtained in a trial of the OX40 agonist ivuxolimab. This TCR came from an adult with an advanced solid tumor such as melanoma, head and neck, liver or kidney cancer. The chain carries TRBV6-5 and TRBJ2-5; 10 bases fit TRBD2. This CDR3 is CASSYGAGGPETQYF. In DNA, the CDR3 is TGTGCCAGCAGTTACGGAGCGGGAGGGCCGGAGACCCAGTACTTC.